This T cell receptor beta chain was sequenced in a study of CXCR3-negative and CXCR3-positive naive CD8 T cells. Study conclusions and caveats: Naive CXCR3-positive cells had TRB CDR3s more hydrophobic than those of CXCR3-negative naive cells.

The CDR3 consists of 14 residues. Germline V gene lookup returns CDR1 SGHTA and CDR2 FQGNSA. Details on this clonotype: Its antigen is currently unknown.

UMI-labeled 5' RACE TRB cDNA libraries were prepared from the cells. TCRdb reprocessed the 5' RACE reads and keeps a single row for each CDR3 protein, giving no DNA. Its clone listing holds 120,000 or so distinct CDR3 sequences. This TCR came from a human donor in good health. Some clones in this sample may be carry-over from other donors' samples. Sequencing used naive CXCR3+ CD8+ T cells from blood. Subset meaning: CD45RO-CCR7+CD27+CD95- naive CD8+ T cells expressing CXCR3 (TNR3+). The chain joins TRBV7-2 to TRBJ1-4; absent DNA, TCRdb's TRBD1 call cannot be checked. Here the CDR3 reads CASSLMTGGEKLFF.